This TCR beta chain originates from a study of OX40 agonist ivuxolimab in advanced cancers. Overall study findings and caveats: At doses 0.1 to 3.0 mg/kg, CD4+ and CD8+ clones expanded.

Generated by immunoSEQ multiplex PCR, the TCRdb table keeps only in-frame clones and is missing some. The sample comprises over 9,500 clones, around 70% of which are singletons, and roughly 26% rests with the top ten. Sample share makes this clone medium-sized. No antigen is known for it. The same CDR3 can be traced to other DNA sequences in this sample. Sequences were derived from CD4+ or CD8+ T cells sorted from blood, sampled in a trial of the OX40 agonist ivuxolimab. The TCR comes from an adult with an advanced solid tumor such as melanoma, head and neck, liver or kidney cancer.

CDR3 nucleotide sequence: TGTGCCAGCAGCTGGGACGGTAATAATGAGCAGTTCTTC. It yields the protein CASSWDGNNEQFF. The chain combines TRBV7-3 with TRBJ2-1; D tentatively fits TRBD1 or TRBD2 (5 bases each). V dropped 4 bases and J dropped 7 bases, with 11 bases sitting between them. The germline CDR1 and CDR2 sequences are SGHTA and FQGTGA. The CDR3 totals 13 residues.